This TCR beta chain was identified during a study of blood T cell repertoires in COVID-19 (dated by TCRdb to the early 2020s). Background for the entire study: Collaborator samples came from the United States, Italy and Spain and covered acute and convalescent phases of COVID-19. The material from the prospective study consisted of cDNA or gDNA derived from T cells, B-cell-depleted T cells, or PBMCs. Subjects who had been exposed to COVID-19, were actively infected with it, or had recovered from it provided the deeply sampled blood TCRbeta repertoires that made up the dataset. The repertoires were released in a freely available public database meant as a resource for research on the immune response to SARS-CoV-2. Samples came from the ongoing ImmuneRACE study (first 160 participants) plus 1,254 subjects from 6 global collaborators. The sample metadata nearly always contained a de-identified subject ID, COVID-19 status, age in years and sex. Where available, HLA class I and class II types were taken from metadata supplied by the sample provider and were not determined by assay-based typing.

TCRbeta CDR3 regions were amplified from genomic DNA using the immunoSEQ Assay, a bias-controlled multiplex PCR. As for how the authors treated the data: Nucleated cell counts per sample were estimated from amplification of reference gene primers within the assay. To quantify the absolute abundance of each unique TCRbeta CDR3 rearrangement, sequence reads were collapsed and filtered. For each sample, productive Simpson clonality was calculated as the square root of Simpson's diversity index across productive rearrangements. This is the immuneACCESS table as TCRdb keeps it, with only in-frame sequences that have V and J called. A part of the clones is gone; compared with another copy, unresolved V genes explain less than half, and the rest is unexplained. The D gene and trimming were derived from the DNA, and the V and J assignments and clone size from that table. Counted in this sample were about 400,000 clones; about nine tenths of them appeared once. The ten top clones hold 1.4% to 1.5% of the sample.

The collaborating institutions used their own protocols to collect whole blood in K2EDTA tubes. For TCRbeta analysis, collaborator samples were shipped as frozen whole blood, as isolated PBMCs, or as DNA extracted from either sample type. From the cysteine up to the phenylalanine, the CDR3 has a length of 16 residues. This entry keeps only the CDR3 DNA: 48 bases, framed from base 1. The germline V gene yields MGHRA for CDR1 and YSYEKL for CDR2. V loses 3 bases of germline sequence and J loses 3 bases, and the interval between the two ends is 15 bases. Study-level results and caveats: Clinical and demographic metadata were provided uncurated, with the amount varying by source and participant.

As concerns this clone: Its binding antigen is unknown. No per-base quality is available; no much larger clone lies one base away.

The source of this sequence is a young woman with active or convalescent COVID-19. The chain joins TRBV4-1 to TRBJ2-1; TRBD1 could be the D gene, as 7 bases match. Material: peripheral blood. CDR3 reads: CASSQPSGGHYNEQFF. The DNA sequence is TGCGCCAGCAGCCAGCCTTCAGGGGGGCACTACAATGAGCAGTTCTTC.